The next 27 T cell receptor beta chains were all read from a single sample in a study of T-cell reconstitution after alpha-beta-depleted transplantation in children. Unique molecular identifiers featured in how the TCRbeta library was prepared. TCRdb independently ran MiXCR on the PCR reads; one entry per CDR3 protein. The sample records about 610,000 distinct CDR3 sequences, roughly a tenth being singletons. Source: PBMCs from the stem cell graft donor, taken from the stem cell graft. The receptors come from a human donor who donated a stem cell graft to a child with acute myeloid leukemia.

This clonotype was seen a handful of times. This sequence joins TRBV14 and TRBJ1-2; D is perhaps TRBD1 (6 bases). Trimming took off 1 base at V and 5 bases at J, with 11 bases between the two ends. CDR1 SGHDN and CDR2 FVKESK come from the germline V gene. The CDR3 extends over 14 amino acids. DNA for the CDR3: TGTGCCAGCAGCCAAGTGACAGGCGGGTATGGCTACACCTTC. Its protein is CASSQVTGGYGYTF.

This clonotype occurred a few times. The V call is TRBV12-3 or TRBV12-4, the J call TRBJ2-1; D is possibly TRBD1 or TRBD2 (7 bases each). The CDR3 covers 15 residues. Trimming removed 3 bases at V and 7 bases at J, with 16 bases between. Here the CDR3 DNA reads TGTGCCAGCAGTTTCCGGCAGGGGGGGGGAAATGAGCAGTTCTTC. This gives the protein CASSFRQGGGNEQFF.

The genes are TRBV20-1 and TRBJ2-1; D may be TRBD2 (6 bases). The V end lost 1 base, the J end lost 5 bases, and 18 bases lay between the germline ends. The germline V gene encodes CDR1 DFQATT and CDR2 SNEGSKA (reference sequence). CDR3 size: 16 residues. This CDR3 is CSARGTAGRRNNEQFF. In nucleotides, the CDR3 is TGCAGTGCTAGAGGTACGGCGGGACGGAGGAACAATGAGCAGTTCTTC.

This clonotype has more than one count but fewer than ten. V is TRBV7-9 and J is TRBJ1-2; D remains unclear. This CDR3 has 14 residues. Germline assignment: CDR1 SEHNR and CDR2 FQNEAQ (reference sequence). V shed 1 base and J shed 1 base, with 7 bases lying between them. This CDR3 reads CASSLVDNNYGYTF. The CDR3 nucleotides are TGTGCCAGCAGCTTAGTCGACAATAACTATGGCTACACCTTC.

This clonotype was observed a handful of times. The chain couples TRBV6-1 to TRBJ2-2; D unclear. V lost 7 bases and J lost 3, with 15 bases in between. From germline, CDR1 is MNHNS and CDR2 SASEGT. The CDR3 spans 15 residues. The CDR3 region has the DNA TGTGCCAGCACCCTCAGAGGTTGGGACACCGGGGAGCTGTTTTTT. This gives the protein CASTLRGWDTGELFF.

This clonotype has ten or more counts. This chain connects TRBV29-1 to TRBJ1-6; TRBD1 might be the D (5 bases). The germline V and J ends were trimmed by 6 bases and 9 bases, with 15 bases remaining between them. The length of the CDR3 is 13 residues. The germline V gene encodes CDR1 SQVTM and CDR2 ANQGSEA. The CDR3 DNA sequence: TGCAGCGTCCAGTTTACGGACATTTCACCCCTCCACTTT. It specifies CSVQFTDISPLHF.

This clonotype was found a few times. The V gene is TRBV29-1, the J gene TRBJ1-2; 10 nucleotides match TRBD1. Unmatched junction bases numbered 17, after V lost 3 bases and J lost 7 bases. This CDR3 contains 17 residues. CDR1 is SQVTM, CDR2 ANQGSEA, per germline. CDR3 DNA: TGCAGCGTTGAGTCGAAGACAGGGGGCGTCTCGGCATCTGGCTACACCTTC. Translating gives CSVESKTGGVSASGYTF.

This clonotype has ten or more counts. The genes are TRBV20-1 and TRBJ2-2; 8 positions agree with TRBD2. CDR1 is DFQATT, CDR2 SNEGSKA, per germline (reference sequence). This CDR3 has 15 amino acids. V lost 5 bases, J lost 3 bases, and 8 bases stayed unmatched. The CDR3 reads CSAPGLADYTGELFF. As DNA, the CDR3 is TGCAGTGCTCCCGGACTAGCCGACTACACCGGGGAGCTGTTTTTT.

The J gene is TRBJ2-5, the V gene TRBV9; a possible D gene is TRBD1 (6 bases). CDR1 is SGDLS and CDR2 is YYNGEE in the germline V gene. The CDR3 runs 17 residues. V dropped 0 bases and J dropped 2 bases, with 17 bases sitting between them. The chain's CDR3 is CASSVATQGGRQETQYF. The CDR3 region has the DNA TGTGCCAGCAGCGTAGCCACACAGGGTGGAAGGCAAGAGACCCAGTACTTC.

This clonotype was seen ten or more times. V usage is TRBV10-3 and J usage is TRBJ2-1; TRBD2 matches at 8 bases. The ends lost 7 bases at V and 6 bases at J; junction bases unmatched: 11. This CDR3 spans 15 amino acids. Germline V gene sequence: CDR1 ENHRY, CDR2 SYGVKD. The CDR3 DNA reads as TGTGCCATCATGGGGCGAGGGAGCGGGGGCAATGAGCAGTTCTTC. Translating it yields CAIMGRGSGGNEQFF.

The chain couples TRBV6-2 or TRBV6-3 to TRBJ1-1; 10 nucleotides line up with TRBD1. CDR1 and CDR2 from the germline V gene are MNHEY and SVGEGT. The CDR3 spans 15 residues. V shed 4 bases and J 4 bases; nucleotides not matched to a gene: 6. CDR3 DNA: TGTGCCAGCAGTTTGGGACAGGGGTTGGGCACTGAAGCTTTCTTT. Its translation is CASSLGQGLGTEAFF.

The rearrangement joins TRBV9 to TRBJ2-1; 8 nucleotides match TRBD2. The germline V gene has CDR1 SGDLS and CDR2 YYNGEE. The CDR3 loop spans 15 amino acids. V lost 0 bases to trimming and J lost 2 bases; unmatched junction nucleotides: 1. CDR3 loop: CASSVVAGPYNEQFF. CDR3 coding DNA: TGTGCCAGCAGCGTAGTAGCGGGACCCTACAATGAGCAGTTCTTC.

The rearrangement joins TRBV7-2 to TRBJ2-7; the D is unclear. The CDR3 is 11 residues long. Germline loops: CDR1 SGHTA, CDR2 FQGNSA. V was clipped by 2 bases and J by 7 bases, with 6 bases between them. CDR3 sequence (DNA): TGTGCCAGCAGCTTATTCAGGGAGCAGTACTTC. Amino acids: CASSLFREQYF.

The chain links TRBV7-2 to TRBJ1-2; 9 bases map to TRBD1. Germline V gene data show CDR1 as SGHTA and CDR2 as FQGNSA. The CDR3 has 15 residues. Trimming cost V 1 base and J 3 bases; bases outside gene matches: 3. The CDR3 DNA reads as TGTGCCAGCAGCTTAGTACAGGGGGCGGACTATGGCTACACCTTC. Its protein product is CASSLVQGADYGYTF.

This clonotype was counted only a few times. The chain combines TRBV7-9 with TRBJ2-1; 10 nucleotides line up with TRBD2. Germline CDR1 and CDR2: SEHNR and FQNEAQ (reference sequence). V gave up 3 bases and J gave up 8 bases; unmatched junction bases: 10. There are 16 residues in the CDR3. The CDR3 reads CASSFPSGRAVDEQFF. Written as DNA, the CDR3 is TGTGCCAGCAGCTTTCCCAGCGGGAGGGCCGTAGATGAGCAGTTCTTC.

This clonotype was counted a few times. The CDR3 region is CASRSIYPGQGLNHYEQYF. CDR3 in DNA: TGTGCCAGCAGATCCATCTATCCGGGACAGGGACTAAATCATTACGAGCAGTACTTC. V is TRBV28 and J is TRBJ2-7; 9 bases are shared with TRBD1. CDR1 is MDHEN and CDR2 is SYDVKM in the germline V gene. The V gene end was trimmed by 6 bases and the J gene end by 4 bases; junction bases not matched to a gene: 22. The CDR3 sequence is 19 residues long.

This clonotype has ten or more counts. V gene TRBV15 combines with J gene TRBJ2-1, with TRBD2 as a possible D gene (5 bases). Trimming took off 0 bases at V and 4 bases at J, with 13 bases between the two ends. This CDR3 has 16 residues. Germline V gene lookup returns CDR1 LNHNV and CDR2 YYDKDF (reference sequence). The CDR3 coding sequence is TGTGCCACCAGCAGAGAGGGAGTAGGAGCGTACAATGAGCAGTTCTTC. This codes for CATSREGVGAYNEQFF. Based on the CDR3 plus reference TRBV15 and TRBJ2-1, the full variable domain is DAMVIQNPRYQVTQFGKPVTLSCSQTLNHNVMYWYQQKSSQAPKLLFHYYDKDFNNEADTPDNFQSRRPNTSFCFLDIRSPGLGDTAMYLCATSREGVGAYNEQFFGPGTRLTVL.

This clonotype was detected only a few times. The J gene is TRBJ2-2, the V gene TRBV6-1, with 9 positions matching TRBD2. The CDR3 runs to 16 residues. The V gene end was trimmed by 2 bases and the J gene end by 4 bases; junction bases not matched to a gene: 5. Germline loops: CDR1 MNHNS, CDR2 SASEGT. The CDR3 bases are TGTGCCAGCAGTGAAAGGGCGGGAGGGCCCACCGGGGAGCTGTTTTTT. This translates into CASSERAGGPTGELFF.

This clonotype has more than one count but fewer than ten. The V and J genes are TRBV27 and TRBJ1-5, with no clear D. Germline assignment: CDR1 MNHEY and CDR2 SMNVEV (reference sequence). The CDR3 runs 14 residues. Between the trimmed V and J ends, which lost 4 bases and 2 bases, there was a span of 9 bases. The CDR3 here is CASSSSVRNQPQHF. The CDR3 DNA reads TGTGCCAGCAGTTCGTCCGTACGCAATCAGCCCCAGCATTTT.

At least ten counts were recorded for this clonotype. The gene calls are TRBV6-2 or TRBV6-3 and TRBJ1-1; D call uncertain. The V and J ends lost 5 bases and 1 base respectively, with 20 bases between them. Germline V gene lookup returns CDR1 MNHEY and CDR2 SVGEGT. The CDR3 runs 17 residues. The CDR3 bases are TGTGCCAGCAGTGGGCCTTCGTTGGGTCTTGGGAACACTGAAGCTTTCTTT. Protein product: CASSGPSLGLGNTEAFF.

This chain connects TRBV20-1 to TRBJ1-3; D is perhaps TRBD1 (6 bases). The V and J ends lost 0 bases and 0 bases respectively, with 15 bases between them. The V gene's germline CDR1 is DFQATT and CDR2 SNEGSKA (reference sequence). The CDR3 runs 17 residues. As DNA, the CDR3 is TGCAGTGCTAGAGATAGGGGGGGCTTAAGCTCTGGAAACACCATATATTTT. It encodes CSARDRGGLSSGNTIYF.

This clonotype has a handful of counts. The V and J genes are TRBV6-2 or TRBV6-3 and TRBJ2-1, with TRBD2 identical over 8 bases. V dropped 0 bases and J dropped 6; count of bases not matched to a gene: 16. The germline CDR1 and CDR2 sequences are MNHEY and SVGEGT. The CDR3 has 19 residues. Here the CDR3 DNA reads TGTGCCAGCAGTTACTCCCTCGAGGGCGGGAGGCCCAATATCAATGAGCAGTTCTTC. The encoded protein is CASSYSLEGGRPNINEQFF.

This clonotype was picked up many times. The V gene is TRBV5-1, the J gene TRBJ2-7; D is perhaps TRBD2 (6 bases). This CDR3 is 13 amino acids long. In germline, CDR1 is SGHRS, CDR2 YFSETQ. V was shortened by 0 bases and J by 6 bases, with 10 bases between the two germline ends. The chain's CDR3 is CASSLAGRSEQYF. The CDR3 region has the DNA TGCGCCAGCAGCTTGGCCGGGAGAAGCGAGCAGTACTTC.

There are many counts of this clonotype. The chain combines TRBV24-1 with TRBJ2-2, with D unresolved. Germline V gene lookup returns CDR1 KGHDR and CDR2 SFDVKD. V gave up 3 bases and J gave up 1 base, with 8 bases separating them. This CDR3 comprises 15 residues. The CDR3 nucleotides are TGTGCCACCAGTGATCCCACACAGAACACCGGGGAGCTGTTTTTT. Protein sequence: CATSDPTQNTGELFF.

The chain couples TRBV9 to TRBJ2-2; a possible D gene is TRBD1 (6 bases). Between the trimmed V and J ends, which lost 4 bases and 6 bases, there was a span of 13 bases. Germline V gene sequence: CDR1 SGDLS, CDR2 YYNGEE. This CDR3 has 14 amino acids. CDR3 region: CASSIQGWAGELFF. The CDR3 DNA reads TGTGCCAGCAGCATACAGGGTTGGGCCGGGGAGCTGTTTTTT.

V and J are TRBV7-2 and TRBJ2-1; 9 nucleotides match TRBD2. This CDR3 is 15 amino acids long. Per germline, CDR1 SGHTA and CDR2 FQGNSA. Trimming removed 2 bases from V and 8 bases from J; junction bases left unmatched: 7. CDR3 sequence reads: CASSLRAGGLHEQFF. The CDR3 nucleotides are TGTGCCAGCAGCTTAAGAGCGGGAGGTCTCCATGAGCAGTTCTTC.

The DNA for the CDR3 is TGTGCCAGCAGCTCTCCTACGGGGGGCTCAAGCAATCAGCCCCAGCATTTT. As protein: CASSSPTGGSSNQPQHF. The rearrangement links TRBV7-2 to TRBJ1-5; perhaps TRBD1 as D (6 bases). The V and J ends lost 4 bases and 1 base respectively, with 17 bases between them. The CDR3 covers 17 residues. Germline lookup yields CDR1 SGHTA and CDR2 FQGNSA.